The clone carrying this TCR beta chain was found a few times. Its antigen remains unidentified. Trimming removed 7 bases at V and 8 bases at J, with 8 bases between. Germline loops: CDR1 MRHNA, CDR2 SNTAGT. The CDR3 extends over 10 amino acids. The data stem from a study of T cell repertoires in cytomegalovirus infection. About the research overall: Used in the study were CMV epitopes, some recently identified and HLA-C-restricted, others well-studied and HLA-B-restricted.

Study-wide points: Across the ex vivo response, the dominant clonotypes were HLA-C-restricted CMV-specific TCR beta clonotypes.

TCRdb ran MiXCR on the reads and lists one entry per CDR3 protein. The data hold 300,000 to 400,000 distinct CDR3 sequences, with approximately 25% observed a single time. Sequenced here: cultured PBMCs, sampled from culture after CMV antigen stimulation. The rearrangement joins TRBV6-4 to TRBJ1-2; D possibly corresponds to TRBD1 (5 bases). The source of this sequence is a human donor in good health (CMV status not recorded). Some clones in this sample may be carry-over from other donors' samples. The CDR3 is CASNEGGYTF. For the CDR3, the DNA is TGTGCCAGCAATGAGGGGGGCTACACCTTC.